One and the same sample provided the 28 T cell receptor beta chains below, sequenced in a study of neurological immune-mediated disorders. As for time point: longitudinal time-point 2. TCRdb re-derived calls from the 5' RACE reads in MiXCR, one entry per CDR3 protein. The sample carries about 80,000 distinct CDR3 sequences, approximately 6% recorded once. The sample was PBMCs. The receptor source for this set is a woman aged 60 to 75 with multiple sclerosis.

A few counts support this clonotype. This chain uses TRBV6-2 or TRBV6-3 with TRBJ1-6, with D unclear. Germline loops: CDR1 MNHEY, CDR2 SVGEGT. V was cut by 5 bases and J by 10 bases, with 9 bases left in between. This CDR3 spans 12 amino acids. The CDR3 region is CASSRHGSPLHF. The CDR3 nucleotides are TGTGCCAGCAGTCGACACGGGTCACCCCTCCACTTT.

This clonotype was counted at least ten times. The V and J genes are TRBV7-2 and TRBJ2-2; TRBD1 agrees at 7 bases. J lost 5 bases, V lost 6 bases, and 0 bases had no gene match. This CDR3 comprises 12 residues. Germline V gives CDR1 SGHTA, CDR2 FQGNSA. Written as DNA, the CDR3 is TGTGCCAGCAGACAGGGGACCGGGGAGCTGTTTTTT. Translating gives CASRQGTGELFF. Full variable domain (remainder filled in from reference TRBV7-2 and TRBJ2-2): GAGVSQSPSNKVTEKGKDVELRCDPISGHTALYWYRQSLGQGLEFLIYFQGNSAPDKSGLPSDRFSAERTGGSVSTLTIQRTQQEDSAVYLCASRQGTGELFFGEGSRLTVL.

The table lists this clonotype with many counts. The chain carries TRBV27 and TRBJ1-2, with D perhaps matching TRBD1 (6 bases). This CDR3 spans 15 amino acids. Germline values: CDR1 MNHEY, CDR2 SMNVEV (reference sequence). V gave up 5 bases and J gave up 7 bases, with 20 bases separating them. CDR3 nucleotides: TGTGCCAGCAGTCAACGAACAGGGAGAGCCTCTGGCTACACCTTC. Translated, it gives CASSQRTGRASGYTF.

This clonotype was counted ten times or more. V usage is TRBV29-1 and J usage is TRBJ2-7; 7 positions agree with TRBD1. Per germline, CDR1 SQVTM and CDR2 ANQGSEA. V was clipped by 6 bases and J by 3 bases; unmatched bases: 8. This CDR3 comprises 13 residues. CDR3 residues: CSVRQGSGYEQYF. CDR3 nucleotide sequence: TGCAGCGTCCGACAGGGATCAGGCTACGAGCAGTACTTC.

This clonotype was observed a few times. The chain couples TRBV20-1 to TRBJ2-1; a possible D gene is TRBD2 (6 bases). The V end lost 6 bases, the J end lost 8 bases, and 29 bases lay between the germline ends. This CDR3 has 17 residues. The germline V gene has CDR1 DFQATT and CDR2 SNEGSKA (reference sequence). CDR3 sequence reads: CSATRKGRLVGGDEQFF. CDR3 nucleotides: TGCAGTGCGACGCGAAAAGGCCGACTAGTGGGAGGCGATGAGCAGTTCTTC.

This clonotype was detected many times. J is TRBJ1-5 and V is TRBV28; perhaps TRBD1 as D (6 bases). The CDR3 spans 15 residues. The V gene's germline CDR1 is MDHEN and CDR2 SYDVKM. V was clipped by 5 bases and J by 9 bases, with 20 bases between them. The CDR3 nucleotides read TGTGCCAGCAGTGCACCCGGGGACAAGATTCTGCCCCAGCATTTT. Residues: CASSAPGDKILPQHF.

This clonotype was observed many times. CDR3 DNA sequence: TGTGCCAGCAGACCACAGGGGGACTATAGCAATCAGCCCCAGCATTTT. This sequence encodes CASRPQGDYSNQPQHF. The genes are TRBV5-5 and TRBJ1-5, with 8 bases identical to TRBD1. CDR3 length equals 16 residues. Germline CDR1 is SGHKS and CDR2 is YYEKEE (reference sequence). The ends lost 5 bases at V and 0 bases at J; junction bases unmatched: 7. Combining the CDR3 with reference TRBV5-5 and TRBJ1-5 gives the whole variable domain DAGVTQSPTHLIKTRGQQVTLRCSPISGHKSVSWYQQVLGQGPQFIFQYYEKEERGRGNFPDRFSARQFPNYSSELNVNALLLGDSALYLCASRPQGDYSNQPQHFGDGTRLSIL.

This clonotype occurred many times. The chain has TRBV5-1 and TRBJ2-1; D uncertain. Per the germline V gene, CDR1 is SGHRS and CDR2 is YFSETQ. V lost 4 bases, J lost 0 bases, and 11 bases lay in between. The CDR3 is 15 amino acids. The CDR3 region is CASSPDGSSYNEQFF. CDR3 nucleotide sequence: TGCGCCAGCAGCCCTGACGGTAGCTCCTACAATGAGCAGTTCTTC.

This clonotype was found many times. The rearrangement links TRBV7-2 to TRBJ1-5; D gene ambiguous. The CDR3 has 14 amino acids. Per germline, CDR1 SGHTA and CDR2 FQGNSA. V dropped 6 bases and J dropped 2 bases, with 11 bases sitting between them. CDR3 nucleotides: TGTGCCAGCAGTTCTGACGGGGGCAATCAGCCCCAGCATTTT. Encoded protein: CASSSDGGNQPQHF. Using reference TRBV7-2 and TRBJ1-5 for the parts outside the CDR3, the full variable domain is GAGVSQSPSNKVTEKGKDVELRCDPISGHTALYWYRQSLGQGLEFLIYFQGNSAPDKSGLPSDRFSAERTGGSVSTLTIQRTQQEDSAVYLCASSSDGGNQPQHFGDGTRLSIL.

This clonotype showed up many times. The rearrangement joins TRBV5-1 to TRBJ1-1; a weak D match, TRBD1 (5 bases). The CDR3 has 14 residues. CDR1 and CDR2 (germline): SGHRS, YFSETQ. V was cut by 1 base and J by 7 bases, with 14 bases left in between. CDR3 protein: CASSLYVGTVEAFF. The CDR3 region has the DNA TGCGCCAGCAGCTTGTATGTCGGGACGGTTGAAGCTTTCTTT.

This clonotype was picked up many times. The chain couples TRBV2 to TRBJ2-5, with 13 positions matching TRBD2. The CDR3 spans 17 residues. Germline V gene lookup returns CDR1 SNHLY and CDR2 FYNNEI. V dropped 5 bases and J dropped 3; count of bases not matched to a gene: 9. For the CDR3, the DNA is TGTGCCAGCAGTACTCCTACTAGCGGGGGGGCCAAAGAGACCCAGTACTTC. Its translation: CASSTPTSGGAKETQYF.

At least ten counts were recorded for this clonotype. V usage is TRBV5-1 and J usage is TRBJ2-3; 11 bases map to TRBD2. The CDR3 consists of 16 residues. CDR1 is SGHRS, CDR2 YFSETQ, per germline. Germline trimming cut 4 bases from V and 5 bases from J; bases unmatched to any gene: 9. DNA for the CDR3: TGCGCCAGCAGCCGAGGTACTAGCGGGGGAATAGATACGCAGTATTTT. This codes for CASSRGTSGGIDTQYF. Full variable domain (outside the CDR3, taken from reference TRBV5-1 and TRBJ2-3): KAGVTQTPRYLIKTRGQQVTLSCSPISGHRSVSWYQQTPGQGLQFLFEYFSETQRNKGNFPGRFSGRQFSNSRSEMNVSTLELGDSALYLCASSRGTSGGIDTQYFGPGTRLTVL.

The chain joins TRBV11-2 to TRBJ2-7; D not resolved. Germline V CDR1 and CDR2: SGHAT, FQNNGV. This CDR3 has 12 residues. V was trimmed by 6 bases and J by 3 bases, leaving 9 bases between them. The CDR3 coding sequence is TGTGCCAGCAGTCACGCCGACTACGAGCAGTACTTC. This encodes CASSHADYEQYF.

There are many counts of this clonotype. The chain combines TRBV7-7 with TRBJ2-5; 9 nucleotides align to TRBD2. With 5 bases clipped from V and 5 bases from J, the junction kept 6 bases outside the gene matches. CDR1 is SSHAT and CDR2 is FNYEAQ in the germline V gene (reference sequence). The CDR3 length is 14 residues. This CDR3 is CASSRSGGSETQYF. CDR3 sequence (DNA): TGTGCCAGCAGCCGTAGCGGGGGCTCTGAGACCCAGTACTTC.

Remarks on this clonotype: A single base separates this from a much larger clone, so it may be a read error. The chain is built from TRBV12-3 or TRBV12-4 and TRBJ1-1; no clear D. The CDR3 has 11 residues. V was pared by 7 bases and J by 6 bases, with 9 bases between. The CDR3 coding sequence is TGTGCCAGCAACCCGGGGTCTGAAGCTTTCTTT. Its translation is CASNPGSEAFF.

This clonotype was seen at least ten times. The gene calls are TRBV20-1 and TRBJ2-7; either TRBD1 or TRBD2 may fit D (7 bases each). Between the trimmed V and J ends, which lost 6 bases and 6 bases, there was a span of 18 bases. The CDR3 has 13 amino acids. From germline, CDR1 is DFQATT and CDR2 SNEGSKA (reference sequence). The CDR3: CSAETGRASEQYF. CDR3 coding DNA: TGCAGTGCCGAGACAGGGAGGGCCTCCGAGCAGTACTTC.

This clonotype was observed at least ten times. The rearrangement links TRBV13 to TRBJ2-7, with 12 bases aligning to TRBD2. V was pared by 5 bases and J by 2 bases, with 4 bases of the junction left unmatched. Germline values: CDR1 PRHDT, CDR2 FYEKMQ (reference sequence). The CDR3 length is 15 residues. The CDR3 DNA sequence: TGTGCCAGCAGCCTGACTAGCGGGGGACCCTACGAGCAGTACTTC. Protein sequence: CASSLTSGGPYEQYF.

This chain uses TRBV5-1 with TRBJ1-3, with a tentative D call TRBD1 (5 bases). CDR3 length: 17 residues. V dropped 4 bases and J dropped 0 bases, with 17 bases sitting between them. Germline lookup yields CDR1 SGHRS and CDR2 YFSETQ. DNA for the CDR3: TGCGCCAGCAGCGGGGCCAGGACACCGAGCTCTGGAAACACCATATATTTT. Its translation: CASSGARTPSSGNTIYF.

This clonotype was detected ten times or more. The chain has TRBV20-1 and TRBJ2-5; weak D call: TRBD1 (6 bases). The CDR3 has 17 residues. The germline V gene encodes CDR1 DFQATT and CDR2 SNEGSKA (reference sequence). V shed 0 bases and J shed 0 bases, with 17 bases lying between them. The CDR3 bases are TGCAGTGCTAGAGATGGAAAGACAGGACCTTACCAAGAGACCCAGTACTTC. As protein: CSARDGKTGPYQETQYF.

This clonotype was observed at least ten times. The V call is TRBV7-2, the J call TRBJ2-1; D ambiguous. The ends were cut back, 4 bases at V and 3 bases at J, with 7 bases in the middle. Germline CDR1 SGHTA, CDR2 FQGNSA. The CDR3 length is 13 residues. The CDR3 DNA reads as TGTGCCAGCAGCTCGGGCCGCTACAATGAGCAGTTCTTC. Translation: CASSSGRYNEQFF.

The sample holds many counts of this clonotype. At one end, the junction sequence differs from germline, possibly due to a read error. V is TRBV20-1 and J is TRBJ2-4; D possibly matches TRBD1 or TRBD2 (5 bases each). Germline V gene sequence: CDR1 DFQATT, CDR2 SNEGSKA (reference sequence). The CDR3 consists of 17 residues. Here the CDR3 reads CSAGENRDGLAKNIQYF. The CDR3 nucleotides read TGCAGTGCTGGAGAAAACCGGGACGGACTAGCCAAAAACATTCAGTACTTC.

V and J are TRBV16 and TRBJ1-1, with unresolved D. V dropped 0 bases and J dropped 2 bases, with 10 bases sitting between them. CDR3 size: 15 residues. Germline CDR1 and CDR2: KGHSY and FQNENV. The CDR3 nucleotides are TGTGCCAGCAGCCAATCGATCCAGGTTAACACTGAAGCTTTCTTT. The encoded protein is CASSQSIQVNTEAFF.

In its sample, this clonotype was seen many times. This rearrangement joins TRBV7-9 to TRBJ2-7, with D perhaps being TRBD1 or TRBD2 (6 bases each). The CDR3 runs 13 residues. CDR1 and CDR2 from the germline V gene are SEHNR and FQNEAQ (reference sequence). Trimming stripped 3 bases from V and 7 bases from J, with 13 bases between. CDR3 nucleotides: TGTGCCAGCAGCTTTCGGGGGCCGGGGGAGCAGTACTTC. Its translation is CASSFRGPGEQYF.

Many counts were recorded for this clonotype. V usage is TRBV5-1 and J usage is TRBJ2-2; TRBD2 agrees at 12 bases. CDR3 length: 17 residues. Per the germline V gene, CDR1 is SGHRS and CDR2 is YFSETQ. Unmatched junction bases numbered 0, after V lost 0 bases and J lost 0 bases. CDR3 in DNA: TGCGCCAGCAGCTTGGCTAGCGGGGGGGCGAACACCGGGGAGCTGTTTTTT. Translated: CASSLASGGANTGELFF.

This clonotype was picked up many times. The V and J genes are TRBV5-1 and TRBJ1-5, with D possibly matching TRBD1 (5 bases). Looked up from germline, CDR1 is SGHRS and CDR2 is YFSETQ. The CDR3 sequence is 14 residues long. V lost 4 bases, J lost 7 bases, and 15 bases lay in between. CDR3: CASSQEGRGQPQHF. CDR3 bases: TGCGCCAGCAGCCAGGAGGGGCGAGGACAGCCCCAGCATTTT.

There are many counts of this clonotype. The V call is TRBV5-1, the J call TRBJ2-1; 11 nucleotides agree with TRBD2. CDR3 length equals 15 residues. The germline V gene has CDR1 SGHRS and CDR2 YFSETQ. The V and J ends lost 4 bases and 7 bases, in that order; junction bases with no gene match: 7. The CDR3 nucleotides are TGCGCCAGCAGCGCCCATAGCGGGGGGGCGAATGAGCAGTTCTTC. This sequence encodes CASSAHSGGANEQFF.

This clonotype was counted ten times or more. The chain employs TRBV5-1 and TRBJ2-7; D may be TRBD1 or TRBD2 (5 bases each). The germline V gene encodes CDR1 SGHRS and CDR2 YFSETQ. Trimming shortened V by 4 bases and J by 2 bases, and 13 bases separated the two germline ends. This CDR3 region has 14 residues. CDR3 sequence (DNA): TGCGCCAGCAGCCCCGGGGCAGACACCTACGAGCAGTACTTC. Translated: CASSPGADTYEQYF.

This clonotype appeared many times. J is TRBJ1-5 and V is TRBV29-1, with D unresolved. This CDR3 is 13 amino acids long. Looked up from germline, CDR1 is SQVTM and CDR2 is ANQGSEA. Trimming took off 7 bases at V and 1 base at J, with 11 bases between the two ends. CDR3 bases: TGCAGCGCCGCCCAAGAGAGCAATCAGCCCCAGCATTTT. It translates to CSAAQESNQPQHF.